The 19 T cell receptor beta chains reported below all come from one sample, sequenced in a study of blood T cells in healthy people across ages. Alongside a J-beta primer mix, a sample-barcoded 5' primer served in a second PCR lasting roughly 6 to 11 cycles. MiXCR, run by TCRdb on the 5' RACE reads, gives a single entry per CDR3 protein. The sample yields about 1.8 million distinct CDR3 sequences, about 50% seen once. Source material: blood. The origin of the receptors is a middle-aged woman in good health.

This clonotype has only a few counts. At one boundary the junction diverges from the germline segment, which might be a read error. The chain carries TRBV4-3 and TRBJ1-2; 9 bases line up with TRBD1. CDR1 LGHNA and CDR2 YSLEER come from the germline V gene. The CDR3 runs to 15 residues. The CDR3 region has the DNA TGTGCCAGCAGTCCAGGACAGGGGTCTAACTATGGCTACACCTTC. It translates to CASSPGQGSNYGYTF.

There are a few counts of this clonotype. The chain recombines TRBV4-3 with TRBJ2-5; maybe TRBD2 (5 bases). Per germline, CDR1 LGHNA and CDR2 YSLEER. The V end lost 5 bases, the J end lost 4 bases, and 17 bases lay between the germline ends. The CDR3 has 15 amino acids. In DNA, the CDR3 is TGCGCCAGCAGCGAAGGAGGACGGGCAGGAGAGACCCAGTACTTC. Translation: CASSEGGRAGETQYF.

V is TRBV11-2 and J is TRBJ1-4; 9 nucleotides line up with TRBD1. The trim removed 3 bases at V and 3 bases at J, leaving 5 bases unmatched. The germline V gene has CDR1 SGHAT and CDR2 FQNNGV. CDR3 length equals 16 residues. CDR3 protein: CASSLYRGPSNEKLFF. The DNA of the CDR3 is TGTGCCAGCAGCTTGTACAGGGGGCCATCTAATGAAAAACTGTTTTTT.

This rearrangement joins TRBV6-2 or TRBV6-3 to TRBJ1-5, with D perhaps TRBD1 (6 bases). V lost 1 base, J lost 6 bases, and 7 bases lay in between. In germline, CDR1 is MNHEY, CDR2 SVGEGT. This CDR3 is built from 13 residues. The CDR3 DNA is TGTGCCAGCAGTTACTTACAGGGTCAGCCCCAGCATTTT. Residues: CASSYLQGQPQHF.

This chain joins TRBV28 and TRBJ2-3, with D possibly being TRBD1 (6 bases). The CDR3 spans 15 residues. Germline V gene data show CDR1 as MDHEN and CDR2 as SYDVKM. Trimming removed 6 bases from V and 2 bases from J, with 15 bases in between. CDR3 coding DNA: TGTGCCAGCAGCCCTGACAGGACAAACACAGATACGCAGTATTTT. As protein: CASSPDRTNTDTQYF.

The rearrangement links TRBV20-1 to TRBJ1-1; D is perhaps TRBD1 (6 bases). The V and J ends lost 3 bases and 2 bases respectively, with 22 bases between them. Germline V gene sequence: CDR1 DFQATT, CDR2 SNEGSKA (reference sequence). There are 17 residues in the CDR3. CDR3 loop: CSARGPTRGKLNTEAFF. CDR3 nucleotides: TGCAGTGCTAGGGGCCCTACCAGGGGAAAGCTTAACACTGAAGCTTTCTTT.

The V call is TRBV12-3 or TRBV12-4, the J call TRBJ2-1, with 10 nucleotides matching TRBD2. CDR3 length equals 15 residues. Trimming took 7 bases from V and 3 from J; bases not matched to a gene: 6. Here the CDR3 reads CASTILAGSYNEQFF. The CDR3 DNA reads as TGTGCCAGCACGATACTAGCGGGGAGCTACAATGAGCAGTTCTTC.

This clonotype was counted between two and nine times. The chain is built from TRBV4-2 and TRBJ1-3; D gene ambiguous. Per germline, CDR1 LGHNA and CDR2 YNFKEQ. This CDR3 contains 16 residues. The ends were cut back, 7 bases at V and 0 bases at J, with 16 bases in the middle. The chain's CDR3 is CASTNQDSRSGNTIYF. For the CDR3, the DNA is TGTGCCAGCACCAACCAAGACTCCCGCTCTGGAAACACCATATATTTT.

The chain couples TRBV6-2 or TRBV6-3 to TRBJ2-1, with 11 bases aligning to TRBD2. Trimming took 2 bases from V and 3 from J; bases not matched to a gene: 6. The CDR3 runs to 17 residues. Germline CDR1 reads MNHEY; CDR2 reads SVGEGT. The CDR3, as DNA: TGTGCCAGCAGTTACCCTAGCGGGGGGCCCAACTACAATGAGCAGTTCTTC. Amino acid sequence: CASSYPSGGPNYNEQFF.

This clonotype was seen only a few times. The V and J genes are TRBV7-9 and TRBJ2-4, with TRBD1 matching over 7 bases. The CDR3 covers 14 residues. CDR1 and CDR2 from the germline V gene are SEHNR and FQNEAQ (reference sequence). The ends lost 6 bases at V and 10 bases at J; junction bases unmatched: 12. CDR3 DNA: TGTGCCAGCAGTAGACAGGGCCGGGATATAATTCAGTACTTC. It codes for CASSRQGRDIIQYF.

With respect to this clonotype: A junction boundary mismatches the germline segment, possibly from a read error. The J gene is TRBJ2-3, the V gene TRBV7-7; D remains unclear. The CDR3 runs to 13 residues. CDR1 SSHAT and CDR2 FNYEAQ come from the germline V gene (reference sequence). CDR3 sequence reads: CASSFSTADTQYF. Here the CDR3 DNA reads TGTGCTAGCAGCTTCAGTACGGCCGATACGCAGTATTTT.

J is TRBJ2-3 and V is TRBV24-1, with 8 bases matching TRBD1. V was clipped by 6 bases and J by 1 base; unmatched bases: 2. Germline loops: CDR1 KGHDR, CDR2 SFDVKD. The CDR3 sequence is 14 residues long. The CDR3 DNA is TGTGCCACCAGTCGACAGGGGCGCACAGATACGCAGTATTTT. This codes for CATSRQGRTDTQYF.

This clonotype was counted only a few times. The chain links TRBV10-3 to TRBJ2-5; TRBD1 might be the D (6 bases). The CDR3 length is 14 residues. Per the germline V gene, CDR1 is ENHRY and CDR2 is SYGVKD. The V gene lost 7 bases and the J gene lost 1 base, with 13 bases spanning the gap. The chain's CDR3 is CAIMAGQPQETQYF. CDR3 coding DNA: TGTGCCATCATGGCAGGACAGCCCCAAGAGACCCAGTACTTC.

A few counts support this clonotype. A read error may account for a junction end that differs from germline. The CDR3 bases are TGTGCCAGCAGCGAAGGGACAGGGGGCCCCTACGAGCAGTACTTC. This codes for CASSEGTGGPYEQYF. The chain combines TRBV6-1 with TRBJ2-7; 12 bases agree with TRBD1. This CDR3 is 15 amino acids long. CDR1 is MNHNS and CDR2 is SASEGT in the germline V gene.

The CDR3 loop reads CASSQERGYYNEQFF. CDR3 in DNA: TGCGCCAGCAGCCAAGAAAGGGGGTATTACAATGAGCAGTTCTTC. V and J are TRBV4-3 and TRBJ2-1; maybe TRBD1 (6 bases). Trimming stripped 0 bases from V and 4 bases from J, with 10 bases between. This CDR3 contains 15 residues. Germline values: CDR1 LGHNA, CDR2 YSLEER.

This clonotype was observed many times. This chain connects TRBV7-2 to TRBJ2-5; 8 bases align to TRBD2. The CDR3 has 16 residues. From germline, CDR1 is SGHTA and CDR2 FQGNSA. V shed 2 bases and J 4 bases; nucleotides not matched to a gene: 9. CDR3 residues: CASSLQGLAGGETQYF. CDR3 DNA: TGTGCCAGCAGCTTACAGGGGCTAGCGGGTGGAGAGACCCAGTACTTC.

The chain recombines TRBV6-1 with TRBJ2-4; tentative D call: TRBD1 (6 bases). The J call is uncertain, as TRBJ2-5 better fits the DNA end. CDR3 length equals 15 residues. Looked up from germline, CDR1 is MNHNS and CDR2 is SASEGT. CDR3 sequence reads: CASSPTTGPSETQYF. CDR3 nucleotide sequence: TGTGCCAGCAGTCCTACGACAGGACCTTCAGAGACCCAGTACTTC.

The rearrangement uses TRBV4-2 and TRBJ1-4; TRBD1 is a possible D gene (5 bases). V dropped 1 base and J dropped 6 bases, with 12 bases sitting between them. The V gene's germline CDR1 is LGHNA and CDR2 YNFKEQ. The CDR3 loop spans 15 amino acids. This CDR3 reads CASSQGGRDYEKLFF. The CDR3 DNA sequence: TGTGCCAGCAGCCAAGGAGGGCGGGACTATGAAAAACTGTTTTTT.

This chain joins TRBV27 and TRBJ2-7; 14 nucleotides align to TRBD2. Per germline, CDR1 MNHEY and CDR2 SMNVEV (reference sequence). CDR3 length: 15 amino acids. The V and J ends lost 4 bases and 7 bases, in that order; junction bases with no gene match: 6. CDR3 nucleotide sequence: TGTGCCAGCAGTTCGGGACTAGCGGGGGCGGGTGAGCAGTACTTC. It yields the protein CASSSGLAGAGEQYF.